The rows below give T cell receptor beta chains drawn from one sample of a study of a mutant IDH1 vaccine in newly diagnosed glioma. These receptors have no identified antigens. The method was immunoSEQ multiplex PCR; TCRdb's version includes in-frame clones alone and lacks a portion of them. The repertoire consists of about 41,000 clones, with 78% occurring once and the leading ten covering around 5.8%. The starting material was PBMCs, obtained from a glioma patient whose treatment included an IDH1 peptide vaccine. The receptors stem from a woman aged 40-49 years with glioma. Some clones in this sample may be carry-over from other donors' samples. The CDR3 runs from the conserved cysteine through the conserved F or W. D genes are given only for firm matches. The size entry is marked missing in some rows and otherwise reads once, few, many or a size class.

V	D	size	J	DNA	CDR3
TRBV9	NA	NA	TRBJ2-5	TGTGCCAGCAGCGTAGACCCGGGTAAGACCCAGTACTTC	CASSVDPGKTQYF
TRBV19	TRBD1	few	TRBJ2-5	TGTGCCAGTAGTACGGGACAGATCTCCGTGGAGACCCAGTACTTC	CASSTGQISVETQYF
TRBV10-1	NA	NA	TRBJ1-2	TGCGCCAGCAGTATACAGCACTATGGCTACACCTTC	CASSIQHYGYTF
TRBV7-2	TRBD2	NA	TRBJ2-3	TGTGCCAGCAGCTCACCGGGACTAGCGGGTTTTCGGTATTTT	CASSSPGLAGFRYF
TRBV5-1	TRBD1	NA	TRBJ2-7	TGCGCCAGCAGCTCTGGACAGGGACTTACCTACGAGCAGTACTTC	CASSSGQGLTYEQYF
TRBV11-2	NA	NA	TRBJ1-1	TGTGCCAGCAGCTTCAGAGGGGTGGACACTGAAGCTTTCTTT	CASSFRGVDTEAFF
TRBV5-3	NA	NA	TRBJ2-7	TGTGCCAGAAGGATTTCAGGGGCCGAGCAGTACTTC	CARRISGAEQYF
TRBV7-2	TRBD1	NA	TRBJ1-6	TGTGCCAGCAGCTTTATCCGGGACAGGGGTTCACCCCTCCACTTT	CASSFIRDRGSPLHF
TRBV2	NA	once	TRBJ2-4	TGTGCCAGCAGTCTTCCTAGACAGAGGCAGCTAGCCAAAAACATTCAGTACTTC	CASSLPRQRQLAKNIQYF
TRBV7-9	NA	NA	TRBJ1-1	TGTGCCAGCAGCAAGTGGGGGAGGGTGAAAACTGAAGCTTTCTTT	CASSKWGRVKTEAFF
TRBV7-7	NA	few	TRBJ2-1	TGTGCTAGCAGCCTAGGGGATTACAATGAGCAGTTCTTC	CASSLGDYNEQFF
TRBV2	NA	NA	TRBJ1-3	TGTGCCAGCAGTGTGGAGGGGCAGGTCGGAAACACCATATATTTT	CASSVEGQVGNTIYF
TRBV7-9	NA	NA	TRBJ1-1	TGTGCCAGCAGTACCCTCTTGGGGAACACTGAAGCTTTCTTT	CASSTLLGNTEAFF
TRBV1	NA	NA	TRBJ2-3	TGCACCAGCAGCCAAATCCTACAGCGGCGCACAGATACGCAGTATTTT	CTSSQILQRRTDTQYF
TRBV19	TRBD1	medium-sized	TRBJ1-4	TGTGCCAGTAGACCCCCCGGGACAGCCGATGAAAAACTGTTTTTT	CASRPPGTADEKLFF
TRBV10-3	NA	once	TRBJ2-7	TGTGCCATCAGTGAGTCTAATTTCGACTCGGGGCAGTACTTC	CAISESNFDSGQYF
TRBV6-1	NA	NA	TRBJ2-7	TGTGCCAGCATTTCGGCCTACGAGCAGTACTTC	CASISAYEQYF
TRBV28	TRBD2	NA	TRBJ2-7	TGTGCCAGCAGTTTGAGGCTAGCGGGTTACGAGCAGTACTTC	CASSLRLAGYEQYF
TRBV4-3	NA	NA	TRBJ1-6	TGCGCCAGCAGTCCCTCGATCCAAAATTCACCCCTCCACTTT	CASSPSIQNSPLHF
TRBV4-3	NA	medium-sized	TRBJ2-7	TGCGCCAGCAGCCAAGATAGGAACTACGAGCAGTACTTC	CASSQDRNYEQYF
TRBV19	TRBD1	NA	TRBJ1-3	TGTGCCAGTAGTATCCTAGACAGGGCTGGAAACACCATATATTTT	CASSILDRAGNTIYF
TRBV27	TRBD2	once	TRBJ2-7	TGTGCCAGCAGTCCAGGGGTTAGCGGGATTCTCCACGAGCAGTACTTC	CASSPGVSGILHEQYF
TRBV5-5	NA	NA	TRBJ2-1	TGTGCCAGCAGACCCGGGACGGAGGCCTACAATGAGCAGTTCTTC	CASRPGTEAYNEQFF
TRBV5-1	TRBD1	NA	TRBJ2-7	TGCGCCAGCAGCCCAATTGGACAGGGAAGCTCCTACGAGCAGTACTTC	CASSPIGQGSSYEQYF
TRBV27	NA	NA	TRBJ1-1	TGTGCCAGCAGCCCGACCCAGGGTACTGAAGCTTTCTTT	CASSPTQGTEAFF
TRBV19	NA	once	TRBJ2-7	TGTGCCAGTAGTATATTGGACAGCTACGAGCAGTACTTC	CASSILDSYEQYF
TRBV10-2	NA	NA	TRBJ2-7	TGCGCCAGCAGCGAGTCTAAGAGCTACGAGCAGTACTTC	CASSESKSYEQYF
TRBV2	TRBD1	NA	TRBJ2-5	TGTGCCAGCAGTATGGTAGGGGGCTTAGAGACCCAGTACTTC	CASSMVGGLETQYF
TRBV4-1	TRBD1	once	TRBJ2-3	TGCGCCAGCAGCCTTAGGACGGGACAGGGCTTGCAAGATACGCAGTATTTT	CASSLRTGQGLQDTQYF
TRBV7-6	NA	NA	TRBJ1-5	TGTGCCAGCAGCTTACACAATCAGCCCCAGCATTTT	CASSLHNQPQHF
TRBV28	TRBD1	NA	TRBJ1-1	TGTGCCAGCAGATCCTCAGGGGGCACTGAAGCTTTCTTT	CASRSSGGTEAFF
TRBV9	NA	once	TRBJ2-3	TGTGCCAGCAGCGTACACACCCTTAGTCACCCTAGCACAGATACGCAGTATTTT	CASSVHTLSHPSTDTQYF
TRBV9	TRBD1	NA	TRBJ1-5	TGTGCCAGCAGCGTAAGGGGACAGGTTAACGAGCCCCAGCATTTT	CASSVRGQVNEPQHF
TRBV9	NA	few	TRBJ1-5	TGTGCCAGCAGCGTAGCGGGGAATCAGCCCCAGCATTTT	CASSVAGNQPQHF
TRBV27	TRBD2	few	TRBJ2-1	TGTGCCAGCAGTACCGTAGCGGGGGTACCAATGGAGCAGTTCTTC	CASSTVAGVPMEQFF
TRBV4-2	TRBD2	NA	TRBJ2-1	TGTGCCAGCAGCCAAGAGAGCGGGGCGGGGGTCTACAATGAGCAGTTCTTC	CASSQESGAGVYNEQFF
TRBV5-1	NA	NA	TRBJ2-3	TGCGCCAGCAGCTTGGCCGGAATAGGAGGCACAGATACGCAGTATTTT	CASSLAGIGGTDTQYF
TRBV7-9	NA	NA	TRBJ1-1	TGTGCCAGCAGCTTACCCCTAGGAGCTTTCTTT	CASSLPLGAFF
TRBV12-5	NA	NA	TRBJ2-1	TGTGCTAGTGGTTTGGAAAATGAGCAGTTCTTC	CASGLENEQFF
TRBV5-1	TRBD1	few	TRBJ2-5	TGCGCCAGCAGCGGGGACAGGAGCCAAGAGACCCAGTACTTC	CASSGDRSQETQYF
TRBV27	TRBD2	NA	TRBJ2-7	TGTGCCAGCAGTTTATCCCGACTAGCGGGAGAGGAGAAATCCTACGAGCAGTACTTC	CASSLSRLAGEEKSYEQYF
TRBV4-2	NA	NA	TRBJ2-4	TGTGCCAGCAGCCAAGGTTCAGGGGGGGTTCTAGCCAAAAACATTCAGTACTTC	CASSQGSGGVLAKNIQYF
TRBV4-1	TRBD2	few	TRBJ2-5	TGCGCCAGCAGCCAAGAACCACTAGCGGGGGTGGTGACCCAGTACTTC	CASSQEPLAGVVTQYF
TRBV16	NA	once	TRBJ1-4	TGTGCCAGCAGCCACGGGACCGCGAATGAAAAACTGTTTTTT	CASSHGTANEKLFF
TRBV7-8	NA	NA	TRBJ2-7	TGTGCCAGCAGCTTCACGGCGACCTCGGCAGGTGGCGTCTACGAGCAGTACTTC	CASSFTATSAGGVYEQYF
TRBV5-3	NA	once	TRBJ1-5	TGTGCCAGAAGCTTGGCCGGGAAAAGGGGAGTAGGAGATCAGCCCCAGCATTTT	CARSLAGKRGVGDQPQHF
TRBV10-1	TRBD1	NA	TRBJ1-5	TGCGCCGCCCGAAACACAGGGGAGGCGCAGCCCCAGCATTTT	CAARNTGEAQPQHF
TRBV30	NA	NA	TRBJ1-1	TGTGCCTGGAGGATCCACGGTACGAACACTGAAGCTTTCTTT	CAWRIHGTNTEAFF
TRBV5-6	NA	once	TRBJ2-3	TGTGCCAGCAGCAAGGGACGAGATACGCAGTATTTT	CASSKGRDTQYF